In this sample, the clone carrying this T cell receptor beta chain turned up a few times. No antigen is known for it. The data belong to a study of T cells in Graves' hyperthyroidism and ophthalmopathy. Regarding the study as a whole: Most thyroid clonotypes with frequency above 0.001 were detected in blood. A 13 V-J signature model discriminated ophthalmopathy versus stable hyperthyroidism.

RNA transcripts were the template for amplifying TCR beta CDR3 regions. HTBI primers were used for first-round RT-PCR of the TCR CDR3. TCRdb passed the multiplex PCR reads through MiXCR, listing each CDR3 protein once. The sample gives under 300,000 distinct CDR3 sequences, about 14% of which show up once; 7.8% is in the top ten. Germline lookup yields CDR1 SGHDT and CDR2 YYEEEE. V lost 3 bases to trimming and J lost 6 bases, with 10 bases between them. The CDR3 sequence is 13 residues long. The chain uses TRBV5-6 and TRBJ2-1, with D unresolved. Specimen: blood. The clonotype originates from a woman in her twenties or thirties with Graves' hyperthyroidism that later progressed to Graves' ophthalmopathy. The chain's CDR3 is CASSSLGINEQFF. The CDR3 DNA sequence: TGTGCCAGCAGCTCGCTAGGGATCAATGAGCAGTTCTTC.